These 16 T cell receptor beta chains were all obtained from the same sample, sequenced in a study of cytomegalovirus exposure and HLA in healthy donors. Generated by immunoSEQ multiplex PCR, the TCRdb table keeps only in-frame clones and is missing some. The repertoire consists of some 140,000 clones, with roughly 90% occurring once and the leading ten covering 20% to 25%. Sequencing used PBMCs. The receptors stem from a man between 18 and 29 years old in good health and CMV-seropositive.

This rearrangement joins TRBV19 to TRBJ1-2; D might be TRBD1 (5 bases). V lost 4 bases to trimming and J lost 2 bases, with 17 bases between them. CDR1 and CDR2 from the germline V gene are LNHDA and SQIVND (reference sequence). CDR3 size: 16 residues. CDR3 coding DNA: TGTGCCAGTAGTAGCCAACAGACAGATGGGAACTATGGCTACACCTTC. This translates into CASSSQQTDGNYGYTF.

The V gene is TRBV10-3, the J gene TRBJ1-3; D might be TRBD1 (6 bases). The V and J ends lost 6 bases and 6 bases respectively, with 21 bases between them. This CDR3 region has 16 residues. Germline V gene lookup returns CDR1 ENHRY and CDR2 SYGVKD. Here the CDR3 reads CAIRPGQLNLENTIYF. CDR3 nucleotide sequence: TGTGCCATCAGGCCCGGACAGCTCAATCTGGAAAACACCATATATTTT.

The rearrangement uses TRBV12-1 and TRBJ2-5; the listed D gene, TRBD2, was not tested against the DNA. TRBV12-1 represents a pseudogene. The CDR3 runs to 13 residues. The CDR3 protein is CAPSGDNLQTQYF. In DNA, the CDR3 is TGTGCCCCAAGCGGGGACAACCTACAGACCCAGTACTTC.

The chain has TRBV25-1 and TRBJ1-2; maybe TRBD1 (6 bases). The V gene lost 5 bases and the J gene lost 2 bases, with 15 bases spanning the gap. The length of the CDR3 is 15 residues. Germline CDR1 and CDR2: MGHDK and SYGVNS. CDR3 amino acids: CASSLHLDRNYGYTF. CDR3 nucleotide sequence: TGTGCCAGCAGTCTACACCTTGACAGGAACTATGGCTACACCTTC.

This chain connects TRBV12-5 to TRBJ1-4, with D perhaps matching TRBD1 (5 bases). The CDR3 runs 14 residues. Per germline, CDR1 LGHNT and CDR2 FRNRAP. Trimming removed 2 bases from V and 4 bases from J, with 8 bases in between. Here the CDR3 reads CASGLRGGNEKLFF. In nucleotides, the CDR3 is TGTGCTAGTGGTTTGCGGGGGGGTAATGAAAAACTGTTTTTT.

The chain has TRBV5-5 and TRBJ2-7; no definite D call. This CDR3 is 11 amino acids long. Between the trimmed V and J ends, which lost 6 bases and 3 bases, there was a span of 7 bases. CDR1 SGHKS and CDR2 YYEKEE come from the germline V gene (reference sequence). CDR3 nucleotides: TGTGCCAGCACCCGAGGCTACGAGCAGTACTTC. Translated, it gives CASTRGYEQYF.

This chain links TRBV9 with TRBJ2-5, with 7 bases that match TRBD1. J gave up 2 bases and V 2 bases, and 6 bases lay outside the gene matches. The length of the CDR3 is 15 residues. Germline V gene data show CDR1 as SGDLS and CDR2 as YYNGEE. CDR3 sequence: CASSVYRGIQETQYF. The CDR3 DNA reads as TGTGCCAGCAGCGTTTACAGGGGCATACAAGAGACCCAGTACTTC.

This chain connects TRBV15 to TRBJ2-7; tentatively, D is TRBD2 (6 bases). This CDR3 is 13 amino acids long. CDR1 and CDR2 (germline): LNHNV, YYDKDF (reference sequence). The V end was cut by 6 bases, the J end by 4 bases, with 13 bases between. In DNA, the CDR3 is TGTGCCACCAGGCGGGACGGGAGTTACGAGCAGTACTTC. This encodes CATRRDGSYEQYF.

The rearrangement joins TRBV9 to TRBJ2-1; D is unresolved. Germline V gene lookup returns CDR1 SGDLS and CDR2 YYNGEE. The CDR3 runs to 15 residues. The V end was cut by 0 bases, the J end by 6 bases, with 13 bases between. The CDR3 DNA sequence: TGTGCCAGCAGCGTAGGTCGGGTTTCGGCCAATGAGCAGTTCTTC. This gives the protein CASSVGRVSANEQFF.

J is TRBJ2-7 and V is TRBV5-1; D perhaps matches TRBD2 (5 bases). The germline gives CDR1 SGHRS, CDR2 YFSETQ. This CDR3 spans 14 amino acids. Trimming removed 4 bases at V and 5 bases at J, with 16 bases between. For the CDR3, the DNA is TGCGCCAGCAGCCCCCGTCTAGCCCGGGACGAGCAGTACTTC. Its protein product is CASSPRLARDEQYF. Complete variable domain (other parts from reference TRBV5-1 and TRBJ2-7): KAGVTQTPRYLIKTRGQQVTLSCSPISGHRSVSWYQQTPGQGLQFLFEYFSETQRNKGNFPGRFSGRQFSNSRSEMNVSTLELGDSALYLCASSPRLARDEQYFGPGTRLTVT.

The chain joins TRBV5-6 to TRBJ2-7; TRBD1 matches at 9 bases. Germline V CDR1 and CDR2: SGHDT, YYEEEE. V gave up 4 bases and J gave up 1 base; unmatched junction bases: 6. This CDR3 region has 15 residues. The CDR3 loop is CASSVGDRASYEQYF. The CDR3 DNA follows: TGTGCCAGCAGCGTAGGGGACAGGGCGTCCTACGAGCAGTACTTC.

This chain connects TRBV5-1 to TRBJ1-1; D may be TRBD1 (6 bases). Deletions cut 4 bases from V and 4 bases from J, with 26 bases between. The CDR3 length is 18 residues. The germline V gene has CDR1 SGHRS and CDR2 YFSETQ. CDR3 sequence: CASSRRWGGAAGGTEAFF. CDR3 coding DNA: TGCGCCAGCAGCCGCCGCTGGGGGGGCGCGGCGGGGGGCACTGAAGCTTTCTTT.

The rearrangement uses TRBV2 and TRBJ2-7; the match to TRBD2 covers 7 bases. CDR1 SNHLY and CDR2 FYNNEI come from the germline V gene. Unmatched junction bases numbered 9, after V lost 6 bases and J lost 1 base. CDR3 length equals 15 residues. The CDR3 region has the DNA TGTGCCAGCAGGCGAGTTAGCGGGCCTTCCTACGAGCAGTACTTC. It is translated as CASRRVSGPSYEQYF.

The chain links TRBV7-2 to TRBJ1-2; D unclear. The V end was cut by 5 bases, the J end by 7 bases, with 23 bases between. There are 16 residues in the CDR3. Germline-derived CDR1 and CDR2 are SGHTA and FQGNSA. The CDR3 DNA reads TGTGCCAGCAGCCTCCAGAACCTCGGCTCCGGGAGTGGCTACACCTTC. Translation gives CASSLQNLGSGSGYTF.

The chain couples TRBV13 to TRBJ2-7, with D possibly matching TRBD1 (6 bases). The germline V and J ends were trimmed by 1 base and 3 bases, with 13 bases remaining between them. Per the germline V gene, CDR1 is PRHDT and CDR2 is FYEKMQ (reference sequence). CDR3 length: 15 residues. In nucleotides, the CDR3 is TGTGCCAGCAGCTTAGAAGGCGCAGGGGACTACGAGCAGTACTTC. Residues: CASSLEGAGDYEQYF.

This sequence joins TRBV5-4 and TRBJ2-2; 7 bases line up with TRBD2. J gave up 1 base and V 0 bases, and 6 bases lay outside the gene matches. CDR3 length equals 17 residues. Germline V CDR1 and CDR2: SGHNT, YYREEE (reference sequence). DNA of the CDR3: TGTGCCAGCAGCTTGGCCGGGGGGAGGGTGAACACCGGGGAGCTGTTTTTT. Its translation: CASSLAGGRVNTGELFF.